The entry that follows covers one T cell receptor beta chain sequence. As yet, its antigen is unknown. This sample was included in a study of OX40 agonist ivuxolimab in advanced cancers. For the study at large: The dose of intravenous ivuxolimab that patients received every 2 weeks ranged from 0.01 to 10 mg/kg. General study results and limits: Dose levels from 0.1 to 3.0 mg/kg saw CD4+ and CD8+ blood T cells expand clonally by week 6. The antigens recognized by the expanded peripheral T cells, that is their antigen specificity, were not determined.

Between the trimmed V and J ends, which lost 4 bases and 5 bases, there was a span of 13 bases. CDR3 length equals 15 residues. CDR1 and CDR2 (germline): SGHNT, YYREEE (reference sequence). TCRdb keeps only in-frame clones here, not all; method: immunoSEQ multiplex PCR. The sample records 20,000 to 25,000 clones, around nine tenths being singletons. The clonotype was recovered from an adult with an advanced solid tumor such as melanoma, head and neck, liver or kidney cancer. The material sequenced was CD4+ or CD8+ T cells sorted from blood, taken in a trial of the OX40 agonist ivuxolimab. The chain combines TRBV5-4 with TRBJ1-6, with D perhaps TRBD1 (5 bases). DNA for the CDR3: TGTGCCAGCAGCGCCGGGGGGTACGATAATTCACCCCTCCACTTT. It specifies CASSAGGYDNSPLHF.